This TCR beta chain was captured by sequencing in a study of T cell changes during pregnancy in multiple sclerosis (dated by TCRdb to between 2019 and 2020). Broadly, across the study: In women with multiple sclerosis, the researchers looked at how the T cell repertoire shifted as pregnancy progressed.

The germline V gene specifies MNHNS as CDR1 and SASEGT as CDR2. Trimming takes 4 bases off V and 4 bases off J; junction bases not matched to a gene: 19. The CDR3 goes from the cysteine to the phenylalanine over 20 residues. Of the read, only the CDR3 DNA is kept; its 60 bases are in frame from base 1. Preparation of the library involved the immunoSEQ multiplex PCR assay. TCRdb stores this immuneACCESS table with in-frame sequences only. Part of the clones is absent; in the studies checked, under half of the shortfall reflects unresolved V genes, and no reason is known for the rest. The sample table shows 42,000 or so clones, and 70% to 90% are seen once. The leading ten clones occupy over 0.85% of the sample. A note on this clone: Its antigen remains unidentified. It has no much larger one-base neighbor in the sample; base qualities were not kept.

The chain is assembled from TRBV6-1 and TRBJ2-2, with TRBD2 identical over 9 junction bases. This receptor was taken from a female donor with multiple sclerosis, enrolled in a pregnancy study. The sequences come from CD4+ T cells from peripheral blood mononuclear cells, collected after pregnancy. The CDR3 protein sequence reads: CASSAPNSPRGGRGTGELFF. The nucleotide sequence is TGTGCCAGCAGTGCTCCCAATTCGCCGCGGGGGGGCCGGGGCACCGGGGAGCTGTTTTTT.